The entry that follows covers one TCR beta chain sequence. Its antigen is unknown. The assay was immunoSEQ multiplex PCR, and TCRdb's table has in-frame clones only and misses some. In the table there are about 33,000 clones, 88% of which are singletons. This specimen comes from a study of a mutant IDH1 vaccine in newly diagnosed glioma. Study at large: Patients received vaccination from 4-6 weeks after radiotherapy alone, or with temozolomide cycles. Patients arrived already treated with radiotherapy, temozolomide, or both, most having had both.

The germline gives CDR1 SQVTM, CDR2 ANQGSEA. Trimming left V 6 bases short and J 3 bases short, with 9 bases between. This CDR3 comprises 12 residues. The time point denotes: week 23, last vaccination. Mutant IDH1 20-mer peptide, at 300 ug, made up each vaccine dose, with topical imiquimod. Donors had new WHO grade 3 or 4 IDH1-mutant, ATRX-lost astrocytomas. This TCR was sampled from a man aged 40-49 years with glioma. The source material was PBMCs, sampled from a glioma patient whose treatment included an IDH1 peptide vaccine. This chain joins TRBV29-1 and TRBJ2-1; no firm D call. The CDR3 sequence is CSVLLFYNEQFF. CDR3 in DNA: TGCAGCGTACTATTGTTCTACAATGAGCAGTTCTTC.